The rows below give T cell receptor beta chains drawn from one sample of a study of blood T cell repertoires in COVID-19. Some clones are missing from TCRdb's copy, which holds only in-frame ones; the method was immunoSEQ multiplex PCR. The table has around 30,000 clones, over 75% seen once. Sequenced input: peripheral blood. These receptors all come from a man between 60 and 70 years old with active COVID-19. CDR3s include the opening cysteine and the closing phenylalanine or tryptophan. The D gene is left open where the match is weak. Where a row states a size, it is once, few, many or the class of an expanded clone; other rows omit it.

TRBV6-4	TRBJ2-3	-	-	TGTGCCAGCATATGTGGCGGGACTAGCACAGATACGCAGTATTTT	CASICGGTSTDTQYF
TRBV11-2	TRBJ2-1	-	TRBD1	TGTGCCAGCAGCTTGACAGGGCGACACTTAAATGAGCAGTTCTTC	CASSLTGRHLNEQFF
TRBV11-2	TRBJ2-1	-	-	TGTGCCAGCAGCTTAGACTACTACAATGAGCAGTTCTTC	CASSLDYYNEQFF
TRBV7-2	TRBJ2-1	-	TRBD2	TGTGCCAGCAGCTTCATACTAGCGGGAGCTATAAATGAGCAGTTCTTC	CASSFILAGAINEQFF
TRBV7-3	TRBJ2-1	-	TRBD1	TGTGCCAGCAGCCCACCGGGACAGGTACGCGGTGAGCAGTTCTTC	CASSPPGQVRGEQFF
TRBV4-1	TRBJ2-1	-	TRBD2	TGCGCCAGCAGAACAAAAGCTGGGACTAGCGGGAGGAGCTCCTACAATGAGCAGTTCTTC	CASRTKAGTSGRSSYNEQFF
TRBV28	TRBJ2-1	-	TRBD2	TGTGCCAGCAGTCCCCGACTAGCGGGAGGGCCGTGGTCCTACAATGAGCAGTTCTTC	CASSPRLAGGPWSYNEQFF
TRBV24-1	TRBJ2-6	-	-	TGTGCCACCAGTAACAGGGACTCTGGGGCCAACGTCCTGACTTTC	CATSNRDSGANVLTF
TRBV30	TRBJ1-2	few	-	TGTGCCTGGAGTGGGACAGCCGATGGCTACACCTTC	CAWSGTADGYTF
TRBV7-2	TRBJ2-7	once	-	TGTGCCAGCAGCTTTAGGAGGGGAGACGAGCAGTACTTC	CASSFRRGDEQYF
TRBV5-1	TRBJ2-7	once	TRBD2	TGCGCCAGCAGCGACGCCCCTGGGGTCGGGAGGGGCGAGCAGTACTTC	CASSDAPGVGRGEQYF
TRBV24-1	TRBJ2-1	-	-	TGTGCCACCAGTGATTCGCGGGCTGCAACCTACAATGAGCAGTTCTTC	CATSDSRAATYNEQFF
TRBV9	TRBJ2-1	-	TRBD2	TGTGCCAGCAGTCGGGGGGAGCCCTACAATGAGCAGTTCTTC	CASSRGEPYNEQFF
TRBV10-2	TRBJ1-1	-	-	TGCGCCAGCAGTGATAACCAGGGCTGGGTATATAACACTGAAGCTTTCTTT	CASSDNQGWVYNTEAFF
TRBV2	TRBJ2-3	-	TRBD1	TGTGCCAGCTTGGTGCGACAGGGGGCAAGGGATACGCAGTATTTT	CASLVRQGARDTQYF
TRBV29-1	TRBJ2-1	-	-	TGCAGCGCTGGAAAACGGGACTCAAACAATGAGCAGTTCTTC	CSAGKRDSNNEQFF
TRBV7-6	TRBJ2-1	few	TRBD1	TGTGCCAGCAGCCCCGGACAGGGGGAGAGGGATGAGCAGTTCTTC	CASSPGQGERDEQFF
TRBV14	TRBJ1-2	-	TRBD1	TGTGCCAGCAGCCCGGGACAGGGAGGGTATGGCTACACCTTC	CASSPGQGGYGYTF
TRBV24-1	TRBJ2-3	-	TRBD2	TGTGCCACCAGTGGCCTGACTAGCGGGGCCTCGGATACGCAGTATTTT	CATSGLTSGASDTQYF
TRBV6-1	TRBJ1-4	-	TRBD1	TGTGCCAGCAGTGATAGGAACAGGGGTCATAATGAAAAACTGTTTTTT	CASSDRNRGHNEKLFF
TRBV13	TRBJ2-7	-	TRBD2	TGTGCCAGCAGCTTACAGGGACTAGCGGGAGGGTGGATGGACGAGCAGTACTTC	CASSLQGLAGGWMDEQYF
TRBV6-2/TRBV6-3	TRBJ1-1	once	-	TGTGCCAGCAGTTTTCGCGACAGCACCATGAACACTGAAGCTTTCTTT	CASSFRDSTMNTEAFF
TRBV5-5	TRBJ1-5	-	-	TGTGCCAGCAGCTTGGGACCTACAGGGCTAAGGAATCAGCCCCAGCATTTT	CASSLGPTGLRNQPQHF
TRBV5-6	TRBJ2-3	-	-	TGTGCCAGCAGCTTGGGAGGACTAAACACAGATACGCAGTATTTT	CASSLGGLNTDTQYF